A single sample gave rise to the 2 T cell receptor beta chains below, sequenced in a study of identifying expanded T cells in peripheral blood. The table came from immunoSEQ multiplex PCR; TCRdb's copy has only in-frame clones and leaves some out. The sample contains about 80,000 clones, roughly 84% of which appear only once. The specimen was blood. The source is a person aged 18 to 70 in good health.

The chain employs TRBV4-1 and TRBJ1-4, with D unresolved. CDR3 length equals 17 residues. Germline V gene sequence: CDR1 MGHRA, CDR2 YSYEKL. Trimming stripped 0 bases from V and 3 bases from J, with 14 bases between. For the CDR3, the DNA is TGCGCCAGCAGCCAAGAATTCCTGGCCGTAGCTAATGAAAAACTGTTTTTT. Translated, it gives CASSQEFLAVANEKLFF.

In its sample, this clone is medium-sized. The chain employs TRBV7-2 and TRBJ1-2; TRBD1 is a possible D gene (5 bases). V was clipped by 4 bases and J by 4 bases, with 13 bases between them. The CDR3 loop spans 14 amino acids. CDR1 and CDR2 from the germline V gene are SGHTA and FQGNSA. CDR3 sequence (DNA): TGTGCCAGCAGCTCGTCGGGACTGCCCTATGGCTACACCTTC. It encodes CASSSSGLPYGYTF.